Shown below are 7 T cell receptor beta chains from a single sample sequenced in a study of T cell repertoires in cytomegalovirus infection. TCRdb called the reads again in MiXCR, with one record for every CDR3 protein. The sample contains 300,000 to 450,000 distinct CDR3 sequences, 15% to 20% of which appear only once. The sequencing sample was made of PBMCs. These receptors all come from a human donor in good health (CMV status not recorded). Some clones in this sample may be carry-over from other donors' samples.

In its sample, this clonotype was seen a few times. The genes are TRBV7-2 and TRBJ2-3; 7 nucleotides match TRBD1. The V and J ends lost 5 bases and 4 bases, in that order; junction bases with no gene match: 9. Per the germline V gene, CDR1 is SGHTA and CDR2 is FQGNSA. This CDR3 comprises 15 residues. The CDR3 DNA follows: TGTGCCAGCAGCATCGGGACAGTAGCTGCAGATACGCAGTATTTT. Translation gives CASSIGTVAADTQYF.

As concerns this clonotype: An end of the junction does not agree with germline; a read error may underlie this. The rearrangement links TRBV7-6 to TRBJ2-7; D may be TRBD1 (6 bases). Germline CDR1 and CDR2: SGHVS and FNYEAQ. This CDR3 region has 13 residues. Here the CDR3 reads CSSSLYRDYEQYF. CDR3 DNA sequence: TGTTCCAGCAGCTTGTACAGGGACTACGAGCAGTACTTC.

The chain joins TRBV5-5 to TRBJ2-5, with D unresolved. Germline lookup yields CDR1 SGHKS and CDR2 YYEKEE (reference sequence). Trimming took 1 base from V and 1 from J, leaving 8 bases between them. The CDR3 loop spans 14 amino acids. CDR3 nucleotides: TGTGCCAGCAGCTTGTTTTCGACCCAAGAGACCCAGTACTTC. Its translation is CASSLFSTQETQYF.

This clonotype was counted only a few times. V gene TRBV7-9 combines with J gene TRBJ1-5; no definite D call. Germline CDR1 SEHNR, CDR2 FQNEAQ (reference sequence). The CDR3 has 13 residues. V was clipped by 3 bases and J by 6 bases, with 9 bases between them. The CDR3 spells CASSFEGGQPQHF. CDR3 bases: TGTGCCAGCAGCTTCGAAGGTGGTCAGCCCCAGCATTTT.

This clonotype was picked up many times. The gene calls are TRBV7-9 and TRBJ2-1; tentatively, D is TRBD2 (6 bases). CDR3 size: 13 residues. Trimming removed 1 base at V and 10 bases at J, with 11 bases between. Germline values: CDR1 SEHNR, CDR2 FQNEAQ (reference sequence). CDR3 coding DNA: TGTGCCAGCAGCTTAGAATTCGGGAGAGAGCAGTTCTTC. This translates into CASSLEFGREQFF.

This clonotype has a handful of counts. The chain carries TRBV5-4 and TRBJ2-5, with TRBD2 matching over 10 bases. Germline loops: CDR1 SGHNT, CDR2 YYREEE (reference sequence). The CDR3 consists of 15 residues. V was clipped by 3 bases and J by 7 bases; unmatched bases: 9. The chain's CDR3 is CASSSLAGERGTQYF. CDR3 coding DNA: TGTGCCAGCAGCTCTCTAGCGGGGGAAAGGGGGACCCAGTACTTC.

The chain is built from TRBV28 and TRBJ1-4; weak D call: TRBD1 (5 bases). Germline V gene sequence: CDR1 MDHEN, CDR2 SYDVKM. This CDR3 contains 16 residues. The V end was cut by 2 bases, the J end by 2 bases, with 12 bases between. For the CDR3, the DNA is TGTGCCAGCAGTTTAATAGGGGAGGGCACTAATGAAAAACTGTTTTTT. Amino acid sequence: CASSLIGEGTNEKLFF.